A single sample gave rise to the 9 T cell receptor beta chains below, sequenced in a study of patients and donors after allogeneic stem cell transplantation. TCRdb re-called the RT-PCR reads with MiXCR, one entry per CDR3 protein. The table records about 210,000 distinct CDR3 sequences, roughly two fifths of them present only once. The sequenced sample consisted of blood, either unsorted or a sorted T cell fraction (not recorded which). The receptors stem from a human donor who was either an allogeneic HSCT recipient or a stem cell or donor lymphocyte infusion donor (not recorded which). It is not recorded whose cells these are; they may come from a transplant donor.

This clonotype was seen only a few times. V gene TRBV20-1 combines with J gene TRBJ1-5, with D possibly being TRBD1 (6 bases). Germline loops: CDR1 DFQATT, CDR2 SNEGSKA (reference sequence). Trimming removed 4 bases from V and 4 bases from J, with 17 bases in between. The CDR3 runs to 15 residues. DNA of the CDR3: TGCAGTGCTATTCGAGCGGACAGTCCGAATCAGCCCCAGCATTTT. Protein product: CSAIRADSPNQPQHF.

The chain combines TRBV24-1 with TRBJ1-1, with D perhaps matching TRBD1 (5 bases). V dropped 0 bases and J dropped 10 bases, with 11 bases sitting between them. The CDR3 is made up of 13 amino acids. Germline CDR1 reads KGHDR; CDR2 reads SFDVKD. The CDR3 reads CATSDLSRDGAFF. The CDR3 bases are TGTGCCACCAGTGATTTGAGCAGGGACGGAGCTTTCTTT.

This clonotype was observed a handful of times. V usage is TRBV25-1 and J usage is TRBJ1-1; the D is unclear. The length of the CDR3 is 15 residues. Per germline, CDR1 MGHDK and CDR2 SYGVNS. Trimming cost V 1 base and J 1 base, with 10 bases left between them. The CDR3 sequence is CASSESVSRNTEAFF. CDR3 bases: TGTGCCAGCAGTGAATCGGTCTCAAGGAACACTGAAGCTTTCTTT.

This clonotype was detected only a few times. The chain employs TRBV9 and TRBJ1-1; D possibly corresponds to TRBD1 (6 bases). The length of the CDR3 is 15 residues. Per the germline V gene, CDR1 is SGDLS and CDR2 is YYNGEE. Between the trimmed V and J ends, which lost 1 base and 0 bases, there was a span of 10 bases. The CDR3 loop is CASSVSGGMNTEAFF. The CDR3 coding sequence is TGTGCCAGCAGCGTATCGGGGGGCATGAACACTGAAGCTTTCTTT.

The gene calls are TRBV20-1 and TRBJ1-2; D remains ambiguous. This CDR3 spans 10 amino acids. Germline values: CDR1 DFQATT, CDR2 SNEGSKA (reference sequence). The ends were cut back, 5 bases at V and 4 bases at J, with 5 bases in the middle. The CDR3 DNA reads TGCAGTGCTGCCGTCTATGGCTACACCTTC. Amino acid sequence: CSAAVYGYTF.

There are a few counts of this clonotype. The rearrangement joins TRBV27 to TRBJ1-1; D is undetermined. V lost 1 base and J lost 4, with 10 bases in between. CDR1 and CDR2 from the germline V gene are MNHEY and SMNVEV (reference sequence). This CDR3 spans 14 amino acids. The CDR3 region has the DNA TGTGCCAGCAGTTTATTGAGGGCGGGCACTGAAGCTTTCTTT. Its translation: CASSLLRAGTEAFF.

This chain's CDR3 is CAIRAQGPNTEAFF. The CDR3 nucleotides read TGTGCCATCAGGGCACAGGGGCCGAACACTGAAGCTTTCTTT. V usage is TRBV10-3 and J usage is TRBJ1-1; 7 bases are shared with TRBD1. The CDR3 length is 14 residues. Germline CDR1 reads ENHRY; CDR2 reads SYGVKD. Trimming at V came to 6 bases and at J to 1 base, leaving 5 bases not matched to a gene.

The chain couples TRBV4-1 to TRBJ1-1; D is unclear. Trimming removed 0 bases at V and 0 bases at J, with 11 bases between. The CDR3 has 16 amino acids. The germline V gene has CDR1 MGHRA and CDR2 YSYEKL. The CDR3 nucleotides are TGCGCCAGCAGCCAAGAGGGTATAGGGCTGAACACTGAAGCTTTCTTT. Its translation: CASSQEGIGLNTEAFF.

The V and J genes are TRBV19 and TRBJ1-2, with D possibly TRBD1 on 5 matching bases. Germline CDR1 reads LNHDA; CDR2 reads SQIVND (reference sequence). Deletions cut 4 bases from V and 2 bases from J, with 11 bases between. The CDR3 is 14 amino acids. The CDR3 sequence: CASSRQTRNYGYTF. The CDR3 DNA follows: TGTGCCAGTAGTAGACAGACCAGGAACTATGGCTACACCTTC.